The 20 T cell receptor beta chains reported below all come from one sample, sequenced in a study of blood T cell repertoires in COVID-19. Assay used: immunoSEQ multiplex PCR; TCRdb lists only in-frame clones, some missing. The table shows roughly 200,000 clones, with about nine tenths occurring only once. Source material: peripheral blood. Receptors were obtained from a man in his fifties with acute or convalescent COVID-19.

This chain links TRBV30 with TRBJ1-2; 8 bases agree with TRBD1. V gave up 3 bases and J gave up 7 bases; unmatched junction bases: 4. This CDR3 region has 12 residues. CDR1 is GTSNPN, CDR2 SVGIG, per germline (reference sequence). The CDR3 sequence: CAWRTGDGGYTF. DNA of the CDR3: TGTGCCTGGAGGACAGGGGACGGTGGCTACACCTTC. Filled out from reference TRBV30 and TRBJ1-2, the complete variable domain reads SQTIHQWPATLVQPVGSPLSLECTVEGTSNPNLYWYRQAAGRGLQLLFYSVGIGQISSEVPQNLSASRPQDRQFILSSKKLLLSDSGFYLCAWRTGDGGYTFGSGTRLTVV.

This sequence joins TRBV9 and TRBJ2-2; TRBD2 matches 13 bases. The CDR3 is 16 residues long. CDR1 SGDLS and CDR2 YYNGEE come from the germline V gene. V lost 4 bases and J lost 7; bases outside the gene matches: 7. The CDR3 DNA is TGTGCCAGCAGCACGACTAGCGGGAGGACCTTCGGGGAGCTGTTTTTT. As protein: CASSTTSGRTFGELFF.

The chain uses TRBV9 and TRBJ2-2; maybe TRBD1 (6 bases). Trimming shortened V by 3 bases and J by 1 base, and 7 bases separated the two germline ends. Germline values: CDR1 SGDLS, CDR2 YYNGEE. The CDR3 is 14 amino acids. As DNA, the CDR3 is TGTGCCAGCAGCGCGGGACAGAACACCGGGGAGCTGTTTTTT. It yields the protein CASSAGQNTGELFF.

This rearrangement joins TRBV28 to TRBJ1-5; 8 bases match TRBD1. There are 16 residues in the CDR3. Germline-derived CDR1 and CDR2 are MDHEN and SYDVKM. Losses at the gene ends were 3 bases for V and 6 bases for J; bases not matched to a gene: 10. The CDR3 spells CASSFSQGAGSQPQHF. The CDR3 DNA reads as TGTGCCAGCAGTTTTTCCCAGGGGGCGGGCAGTCAGCCCCAGCATTTT.

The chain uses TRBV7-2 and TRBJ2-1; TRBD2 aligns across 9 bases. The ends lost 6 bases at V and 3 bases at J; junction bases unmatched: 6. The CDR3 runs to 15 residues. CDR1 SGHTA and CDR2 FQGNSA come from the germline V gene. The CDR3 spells CASREAGGHYNEQFF. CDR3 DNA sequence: TGTGCCAGCAGGGAGGCGGGGGGGCACTACAATGAGCAGTTCTTC. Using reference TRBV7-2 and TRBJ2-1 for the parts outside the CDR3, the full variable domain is GAGVSQSPSNKVTEKGKDVELRCDPISGHTALYWYRQSLGQGLEFLIYFQGNSAPDKSGLPSDRFSAERTGGSVSTLTIQRTQQEDSAVYLCASREAGGHYNEQFFGPGTRLTVL.

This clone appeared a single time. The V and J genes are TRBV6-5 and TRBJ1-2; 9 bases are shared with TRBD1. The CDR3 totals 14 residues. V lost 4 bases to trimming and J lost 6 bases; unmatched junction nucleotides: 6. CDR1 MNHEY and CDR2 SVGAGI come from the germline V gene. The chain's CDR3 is CASSFLDRGNGYTF. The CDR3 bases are TGTGCCAGCAGTTTCCTGGACAGGGGAAATGGCTACACCTTC.

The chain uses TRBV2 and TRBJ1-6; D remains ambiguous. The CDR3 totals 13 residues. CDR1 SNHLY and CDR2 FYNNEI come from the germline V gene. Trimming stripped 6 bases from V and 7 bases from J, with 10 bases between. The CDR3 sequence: CASSVERNSPLHF. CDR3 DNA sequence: TGTGCCAGCAGCGTTGAACGGAATTCACCCCTCCACTTT.

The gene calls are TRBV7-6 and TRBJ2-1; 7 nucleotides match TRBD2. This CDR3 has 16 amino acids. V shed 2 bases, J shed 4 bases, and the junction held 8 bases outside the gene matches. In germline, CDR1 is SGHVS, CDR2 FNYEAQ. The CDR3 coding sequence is TGTGCCAGCAGCTTATTAACGGCGGGAGCGTACAATGAGCAGTTCTTC. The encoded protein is CASSLLTAGAYNEQFF.

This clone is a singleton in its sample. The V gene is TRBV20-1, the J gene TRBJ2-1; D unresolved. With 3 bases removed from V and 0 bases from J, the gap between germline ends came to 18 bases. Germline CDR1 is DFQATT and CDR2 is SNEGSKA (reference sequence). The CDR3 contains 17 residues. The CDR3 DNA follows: TGCAGTGCTAGTGCCCCCACCTGGCTGAACTCCTACAATGAGCAGTTCTTC. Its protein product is CSASAPTWLNSYNEQFF.

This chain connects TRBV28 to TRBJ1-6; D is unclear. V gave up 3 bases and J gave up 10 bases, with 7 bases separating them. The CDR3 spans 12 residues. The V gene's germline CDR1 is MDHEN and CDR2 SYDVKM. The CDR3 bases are TGTGCCAGCAGTTTTCGTGTCTCACCCCTCCACTTT. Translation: CASSFRVSPLHF.

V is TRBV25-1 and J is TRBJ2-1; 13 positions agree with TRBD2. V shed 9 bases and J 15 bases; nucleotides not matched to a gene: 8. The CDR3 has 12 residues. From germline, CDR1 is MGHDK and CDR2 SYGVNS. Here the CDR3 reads CASSLAGGRGFF. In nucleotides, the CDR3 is TGTGCCAGTTCACTAGCGGGAGGGCGAGGGTTCTTC.

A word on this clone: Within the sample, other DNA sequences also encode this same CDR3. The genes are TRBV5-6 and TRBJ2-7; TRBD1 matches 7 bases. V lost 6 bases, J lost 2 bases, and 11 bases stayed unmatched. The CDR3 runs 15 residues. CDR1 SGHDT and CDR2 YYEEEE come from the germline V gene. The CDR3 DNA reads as TGTGCCAGCACCAAAGGTGGGACAGTCACCTACGAGCAGTACTTC. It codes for CASTKGGTVTYEQYF.

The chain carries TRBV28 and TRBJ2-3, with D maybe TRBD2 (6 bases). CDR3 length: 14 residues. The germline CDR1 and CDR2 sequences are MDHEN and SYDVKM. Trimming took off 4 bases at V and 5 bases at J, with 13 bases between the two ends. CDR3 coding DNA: TGTGCCAGCAGTTCTAGCGCGGAGGAAGATACGCAGTATTTT. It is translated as CASSSSAEEDTQYF.

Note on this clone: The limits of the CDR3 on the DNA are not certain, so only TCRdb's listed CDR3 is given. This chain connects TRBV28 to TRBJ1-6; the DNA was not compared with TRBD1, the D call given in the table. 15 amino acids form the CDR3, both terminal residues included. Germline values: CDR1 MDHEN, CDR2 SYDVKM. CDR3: CASSSSGQGVSPLHF.

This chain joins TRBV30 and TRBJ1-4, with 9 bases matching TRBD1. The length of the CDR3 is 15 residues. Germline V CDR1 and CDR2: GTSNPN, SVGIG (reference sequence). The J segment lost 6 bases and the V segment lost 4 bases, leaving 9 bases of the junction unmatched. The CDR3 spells CAWNPGTGGDEKLFF. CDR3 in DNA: TGTGCCTGGAATCCGGGCACAGGGGGCGATGAAAAACTGTTTTTT.

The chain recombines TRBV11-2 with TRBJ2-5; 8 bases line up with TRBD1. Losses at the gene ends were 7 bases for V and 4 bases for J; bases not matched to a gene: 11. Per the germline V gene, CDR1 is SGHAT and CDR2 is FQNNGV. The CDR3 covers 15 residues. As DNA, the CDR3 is TGTGCCAGCAATCCCGCAGGGGGCTCGGGAGAGACCCAGTACTTC. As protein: CASNPAGGSGETQYF. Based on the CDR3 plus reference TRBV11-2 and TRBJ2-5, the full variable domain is EAGVAQSPRYKIIEKRQSVAFWCNPISGHATLYWYQQILGQGPKLLIQFQNNGVVDDSQLPKDRFSAERLKGVDSTLKIQPAKLEDSAVYLCASNPAGGSGETQYFGPGTRLLVL.

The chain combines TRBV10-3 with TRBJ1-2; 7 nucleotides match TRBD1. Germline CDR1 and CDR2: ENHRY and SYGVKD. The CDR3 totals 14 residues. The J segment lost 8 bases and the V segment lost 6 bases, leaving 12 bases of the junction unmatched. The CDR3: CAISAPDREEGYTF. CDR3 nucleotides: TGTGCCATCAGCGCCCCAGACAGGGAGGAAGGCTACACCTTC.

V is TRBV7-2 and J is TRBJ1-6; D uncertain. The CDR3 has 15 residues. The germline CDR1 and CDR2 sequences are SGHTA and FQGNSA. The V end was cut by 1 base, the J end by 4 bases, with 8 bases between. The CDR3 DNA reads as TGTGCCAGCAGCTTAGATGGAGGGTATAATTCACCCCTCCACTTT. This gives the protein CASSLDGGYNSPLHF.

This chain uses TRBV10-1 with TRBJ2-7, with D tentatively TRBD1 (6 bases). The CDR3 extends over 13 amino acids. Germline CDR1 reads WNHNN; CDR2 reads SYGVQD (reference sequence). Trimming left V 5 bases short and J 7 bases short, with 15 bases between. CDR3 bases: TGCGCCAGCAGTAGCACAGGGACGCGTGAGCAGTACTTC. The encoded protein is CASSSTGTREQYF.

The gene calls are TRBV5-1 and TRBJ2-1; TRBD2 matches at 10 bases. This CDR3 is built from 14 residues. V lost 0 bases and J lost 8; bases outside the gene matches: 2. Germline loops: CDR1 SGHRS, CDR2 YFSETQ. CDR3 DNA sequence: TGCGCCAGCAGCTTGGTCGGGACTAGCGATGAGCAGTTCTTC. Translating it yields CASSLVGTSDEQFF.